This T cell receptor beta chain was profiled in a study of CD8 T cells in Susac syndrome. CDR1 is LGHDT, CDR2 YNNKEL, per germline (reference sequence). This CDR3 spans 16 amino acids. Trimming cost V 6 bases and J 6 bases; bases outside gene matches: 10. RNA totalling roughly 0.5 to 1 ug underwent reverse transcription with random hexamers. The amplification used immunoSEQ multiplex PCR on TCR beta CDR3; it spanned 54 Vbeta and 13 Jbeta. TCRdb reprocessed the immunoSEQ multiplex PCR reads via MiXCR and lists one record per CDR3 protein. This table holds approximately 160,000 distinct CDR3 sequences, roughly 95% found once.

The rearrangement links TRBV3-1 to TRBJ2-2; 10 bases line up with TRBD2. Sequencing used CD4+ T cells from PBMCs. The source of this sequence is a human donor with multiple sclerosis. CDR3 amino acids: CASRKDLAGDAGELFF. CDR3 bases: TGTGCCAGCAGGAAAGATCTAGCGGGAGATGCCGGGGAGCTGTTTTTT.